The clone carrying this T cell receptor (beta chain) appeared many times. This entry belongs to a study of spatial heterogeneity in lung cancer. Trimming stripped 5 bases from V and 6 bases from J, with 11 bases between. There are 14 residues in the CDR3. Germline CDR1 is MNHEY and CDR2 is SMNVEV (reference sequence). The time point is: sample taken at primary tumor resection. Extraction of whole RNA from tumor, nontumor lung or frozen PBMC preceded unsorted sequencing. The cohort: some 70 early-stage, untreated non-small cell lung cancer patients. TCRdb called the 5' RACE reads again in MiXCR, with one record for every CDR3 protein. Of roughly 49,000 distinct CDR3 sequences detected, around 6.7% appear once; the ten largest clones hold about 3.1%.

V usage is TRBV27 and J usage is TRBJ1-6; tentative D call: TRBD1 (5 bases). The source of this sequence is a female donor with early-stage non-small cell lung cancer. The specimen comprised PBMCs, sampled at surgery. This chain's CDR3 is CASSPRGVNSPLHF. CDR3 bases: TGTGCCAGCAGTCCGAGAGGGGTTAATTCACCCCTCCACTTT.